This entry describes one T cell receptor (beta chain). This clonotype was seen many times. It lacks a known antigen. Base quality data are lacking; no much larger clone is found one base away. This entry belongs to a study of read filtering for tumor transcriptome and immune sequencing (dated by TCRdb to 2020 to 2021). For the study in its entirety: The cohort was composed of roughly 18 male and roughly 13 female patients, with a mean age of approximately 70 years and an age range of about 40 to 90. By revised international staging, roughly 8 patients were R-ISS I, 15 to 20 were R-ISS II and over five were R-ISS III. After DNase treatment, whole-transcriptome libraries were prepared using the TruSeq RNA Access Library Prep Kit. TCR-region mapped reads per sample ranged from about 4.05 to 11 million with IR-seq versus only roughly 75 to 1273 with RNA-seq. Using the same bone marrow samples, the study ran both targeted immune repertoire sequencing and bulk whole-transcriptome sequencing and then compared the TCR repertoires from each method. As a main aim, a read-filtering strategy for immune repertoire data was addressed, with the specific question being whether clonotypes supported by a single read should be removed.

The CDR3 sequence holds 14 residues, the cysteine and phenylalanine included. The DNA shown is the 42-base CDR3, in frame from base 1. Based on the germline V gene, the CDR1 and CDR2 sequences are SGHTA and FQGNSA. A distance of 7 bases separates the germline ends of V and J, which lose 0 bases and 2 bases respectively. TCR libraries were built from about 420 ng RNA with the Immunoverse kit, using molecular barcoded adaptors covering alpha/delta and beta/gamma chains. TCR library preparation used the same RNA that went into transcriptome sequencing. TCR libraries were sequenced on an Illumina HiSeq 4000 with 2 x 150 cycles. The study's processing was this. TCR reads were aligned to human V, D, J and C references and assembled into CDR3 clonotypes with MiXCR, including quality filtering and error correction. The tcR package in R was used for analysis of clonotype counts and gene usage diversity. For inspection of raw mapping reads, RNA-seq reads were mapped by STAR aligner version 2.5.3a onto GRCh37 of the human genome. To test how sequencing depth affects detected clonotypes, IR-seq fastq files were randomly downsampled with Seqtk 1.3. TCRdb reprocessed the public reads (quality trimming at Q25 with fastp, clone calling with MiXCR) and kept in-frame beta chains. All rows with the same CDR3 protein become a single entry with the most common DNA and genes. The V and J calls and clone size are TCRdb's, not the authors'. The table for this sample lists more than 55,000 distinct CDR3 sequences; roughly 20% of them were counted only once. The top ten clones comprise approximately 11% of the sample.

Findings and caveats that apply to the study as a whole: The sorted CD138-negative fraction was a mixed bone marrow immune population, not purified T cells. The correlation between IR-seq and RNA-seq shared clonotype proportions rose when single-read clonotypes were removed. In IR-seq, single-read clonotypes were roughly 84% of clonotypes but approximately 3.7% of total reads; in RNA-seq they were roughly three quarters of clonotypes and about 41% of reads. IR-seq captured clonotypes at much higher depth and more reliably than RNA-seq, and smaller IR-seq throughput sufficed to identify most shared clonotypes.

Each patient had bone marrow sampled at the time of active disease. Isolation of bone marrow mononuclear cells was performed by Ficoll-Hypaque density gradient centrifugation. To remove myeloma plasma cells, the cells were labeled with CD138 magnetic microbeads on a MACS separator, and CD138-negative cells were then collected by negative selection. Flow cytometry with CD138 antibodies on an Attune NxT was used to check how pure the isolated cells were. TRIzol reagent was used to extract total RNA, which was then quantified with a NanoDrop spectrophotometer. For each patient, the CD138-negative bone marrow sample underwent paired RNA-seq and IR-seq.

The receptor chain draws on TRBV7-2 and TRBJ1-1; a confident D gene designation cannot be given. Sequenced input: a population of CD138-negative cells sorted from bone marrow. According to the study, the label for this sample's cell subset or site signals: bone marrow mononuclear cells depleted of CD138+ plasma/myeloma cells by negative magnetic selection. The clonotype originates from a donor at least 40 years old with multiple myeloma. The bases are TGTGCCAGCAGCTTAGCCCCACTCAACACTGAAGCTTTCTTT. Translated, this is CASSLAPLNTEAFF.